This T cell receptor (beta chain) was retrieved from a study of cytomegalovirus exposure and HLA in healthy donors. The study, taken as a whole, reports: Association of a missense DCLRE1C variant with TCR beta V- and J-gene trimming was reported in a later analysis. Reports credit the classifier with highly specific, highly sensitive diagnosis of cytomegalovirus status. Indistinguishability led to the exclusion of some V segments, TRBV6-2 and TRBV6-3 included.

The PCR contained 60 Vbeta and 13 Jbeta primers. Clones were read by immunoSEQ multiplex PCR, and TCRdb kept only the in-frame ones, dropping some. The repertoire holds under 150,000 clones, with 75% to 90% as singletons. The CDR3 is 15 residues long. J gave up 7 bases and V 4 bases, and 9 bases lay outside the gene matches. Germline CDR1 and CDR2: SGHDT and YYEEEE. Remarks on this clone: Its matching antigen is unknown.

The origin of this receptor is a male donor in good health and CMV-seronegative. The V call is TRBV5-6, the J call TRBJ1-3; 9 nucleotides align to TRBD1. Source material: PBMCs. The CDR3 sequence: CASSRKGTGRNTIYF. The CDR3, as DNA: TGTGCCAGCAGCAGGAAAGGGACAGGGAGGAACACCATATATTTT. Variable domain in full (rest from reference TRBV5-6 and TRBJ1-3): DAGVTQSPTHLIKTRGQQVTLRCSPKSGHDTVSWYQQALGQGPQFIFQYYEEEERQRGNFPDRFSGHQFPNYSSELNVNALLLGDSALYLCASSRKGTGRNTIYFGEGSWLTVV.